The sequence of this TCR beta chain was determined in a study of shared clonotypes between healthy human individuals. Study-level information: For every donor, three CD4 naive, three CD4 memory, two CD8 naive and one CD8 memory plates were used. Study observations and caveats: Among the subsets, naive ones generally showed larger estimated richness than memory ones.

Recent vaccinations or acute infections were absent in the healthy HIV-negative adult donors. Naive CD4+ cells were CD45RA-selected; the remaining cells were memory. V was pared by 2 bases and J by 5 bases, with 11 bases of the junction left unmatched. Germline loops: CDR1 SGHTA, CDR2 FQGNSA. The CDR3 has 17 amino acids. The repertoire was sequenced with immunoSEQ multiplex PCR; TCRdb's copy has only in-frame clones and lacks some. The data hold approximately 1,000,000 clones, with around three quarters observed a single time. Worth noting for this clone: Antigen specificity is unknown.

This clonotype originated in a man between 18 and 29 years old in good health. Some clones in this sample may be carry-over from other donors' samples. The V and J genes are TRBV7-2 and TRBJ2-5, with 10 nucleotides matching TRBD2. The source material was memory CD4+ T cells from PBMCs. The subset denotes: CD45RA-negative fraction. DNA for the CDR3: TGTGCCAGCAGCTTAAGGAAAATTAGCGGGAGGTGGGAGACCCAGTACTTC. Its protein product is CASSLRKISGRWETQYF.